The clone carrying this T cell receptor (beta chain) was counted a few times. The CDR3 regions of TCR beta were amplified from RNA transcripts. When the TCR CDR3 underwent first-round RT-PCR, the HTBI primer set was used. TCRdb ran MiXCR on the multiplex PCR reads and lists one entry per CDR3 protein. This sample yields just over 550,000 distinct CDR3 sequences, of which about 43% are seen a single time; approximately 8.2% belongs to the top ten. Patients aged 18 to 65 had newly diagnosed hyperthyroidism lasting under 2 months. Germline lookup yields CDR1 KGHDR and CDR2 SFDVKD. The CDR3 has 15 amino acids. The V and J ends lost 4 bases and 2 bases, in that order; junction bases with no gene match: 6. This entry is derived from a study of T cells in Graves' hyperthyroidism and ophthalmopathy.

The gene calls are TRBV24-1 and TRBJ2-5, with 7 bases identical to TRBD2. This clonotype was obtained from a woman under 30 with Graves' hyperthyroidism. The specimen was peripheral blood or thyroid tissue (not recorded which). The DNA of the CDR3 is TGTGCCACCAGTGAACCTGGACTAGTTCAAGAGACCCAGTACTTC. This sequence encodes CATSEPGLVQETQYF.